Each of the 22 T cell receptor beta chains below was sequenced from the same sample in a study of response to subunit inactivated influenza vaccine. MiXCR, run by TCRdb on the RT-PCR reads, gives a single entry per CDR3 protein. The sample holds about 150,000 distinct CDR3 sequences, approximately 12% seen once. The sequenced sample was CD8+ T cells sorted from PBMCs, obtained 23 to 25 months after vaccination. The receptors were sampled from a man aged 50 to 69 who received an inactivated influenza vaccine.

The count of this clonotype is one. The chain combines TRBV2 with TRBJ1-1; D is unclear. This CDR3 is 13 amino acids long. With 2 bases removed from V and 7 bases from J, the gap between germline ends came to 11 bases. Germline V gene lookup returns CDR1 SNHLY and CDR2 FYNNEI. The CDR3 region is CASSETSTYEAFF. Written as DNA, the CDR3 is TGTGCCAGCAGTGAAACATCAACCTATGAAGCTTTCTTT.

This clonotype turned up a few times. The chain is built from TRBV20-1 and TRBJ2-1; 10 nucleotides match TRBD2. CDR1 and CDR2 from the germline V gene are DFQATT and SNEGSKA (reference sequence). The length of the CDR3 is 15 residues. Trimming at V came to 3 bases and at J to 0 bases, leaving 2 bases not matched to a gene. CDR3 in DNA: TGCAGTGCTAGTACTAGCGGGAACTCCTACAATGAGCAGTTCTTC. Amino acids: CSASTSGNSYNEQFF.

The chain carries TRBV4-1 and TRBJ2-7, with 9 bases that match TRBD2. The germline V gene has CDR1 MGHRA and CDR2 YSYEKL. CDR3 length equals 14 residues. V shed 4 bases and J 3 bases; nucleotides not matched to a gene: 4. The CDR3 sequence: CASSRLAENYEQYF. The CDR3 bases are TGCGCCAGCAGCCGACTAGCGGAGAACTACGAGCAGTACTTC.

In this sample, this clonotype turned up a few times. The genes are TRBV3-1 and TRBJ2-7, with 8 bases fitting TRBD1. The germline V gene has CDR1 LGHDT and CDR2 YNNKEL (reference sequence). Trimming at V came to 4 bases and at J to 5 bases, leaving 10 bases not matched to a gene. This CDR3 comprises 15 residues. CDR3 in amino acids: CASSLSGLTGDEQYF. DNA of the CDR3: TGTGCCAGCAGCCTCTCTGGCCTGACAGGGGACGAGCAGTACTTC.

This clonotype was seen at least ten times. V gene TRBV4-3 combines with J gene TRBJ2-3; TRBD1 matches 9 bases. Germline loops: CDR1 LGHNA, CDR2 YSLEER. V shed 0 bases, J shed 8 bases, and the junction held 12 bases outside the gene matches. There are 17 residues in the CDR3. CDR3 region: CASSQEWVGQGEVTQYF. In DNA form, the CDR3 reads TGCGCCAGCAGCCAAGAATGGGTGGGACAGGGAGAGGTTACGCAGTATTTT.

In its sample, this clonotype was seen a few times. CDR3 DNA: TGTGCCAGCAGCGGGACGATGGCCTACAATGAGCAGTTCTTC. It encodes CASSGTMAYNEQFF. J is TRBJ2-1 and V is TRBV9; the D is unclear. The CDR3 runs to 14 residues. The V and J ends lost 3 bases and 2 bases respectively, with 9 bases between them. Germline V lookup: CDR1 SGDLS, CDR2 YYNGEE.

The CDR3 is CASRLQDGSGANVLTF. The DNA for the CDR3 is TGTGCCAGCAGGCTCCAAGATGGTTCTGGGGCCAACGTCCTGACTTTC. This rearrangement joins TRBV13 to TRBJ2-6; D remains unclear. CDR3 length: 16 amino acids. With 6 bases removed from V and 1 base from J, the gap between germline ends came to 13 bases. Per the germline V gene, CDR1 is PRHDT and CDR2 is FYEKMQ (reference sequence).

The table lists this clonotype with a few counts. The chain combines TRBV15 with TRBJ2-7, with 9 bases that match TRBD2. Germline V lookup: CDR1 LNHNV, CDR2 YYDKDF (reference sequence). This CDR3 spans 14 amino acids. Trimming removed 8 bases from V and 5 bases from J; junction bases left unmatched: 10. In DNA form, the CDR3 reads TGTGCCACCGGTATTGCGGGAGGGGGAAACGAGCAGTACTTC. Encoded protein: CATGIAGGGNEQYF. Full variable domain (rest looked up from reference TRBV15 and TRBJ2-7): DAMVIQNPRYQVTQFGKPVTLSCSQTLNHNVMYWYQQKSSQAPKLLFHYYDKDFNNEADTPDNFQSRRPNTSFCFLDIRSPGLGDTAMYLCATGIAGGGNEQYFGPGTRLTVT.

This clonotype was observed a few times. This sequence joins TRBV14 and TRBJ2-1, with TRBD2 matching over 9 bases. Germline-derived CDR1 and CDR2 are SGHDN and FVKESK. The CDR3 sequence is 18 residues long. After removal of 0 bases from V and 4 bases from J, the junction contained 10 bases not matched to a gene. The CDR3 reads CASSQDGGVLAGYNEQFF. In DNA form, the CDR3 reads TGTGCCAGCAGCCAAGATGGTGGTGTCCTAGCGGGGTACAATGAGCAGTTCTTC.

This clonotype was counted a few times. CDR3 coding DNA: TGTGCCAGCAGTTACGGCAGGAAGGAGACCCAGTACTTC. This encodes CASSYGRKETQYF. This chain connects TRBV6-6 to TRBJ2-5; D is unresolved. Germline CDR1 and CDR2: MNHNY and SVGAGI (reference sequence). The CDR3 is made up of 13 amino acids. Trimming stripped 2 bases from V and 5 bases from J, with 9 bases between.

The chain employs TRBV20-1 and TRBJ2-7, with unresolved D. The V and J ends lost 0 bases and 3 bases respectively, with 12 bases between them. This CDR3 is built from 14 residues. From germline, CDR1 is DFQATT and CDR2 SNEGSKA (reference sequence). This CDR3 reads CSARDLTVVYEQYF. The CDR3 region has the DNA TGCAGTGCTAGAGATCTCACGGTGGTCTACGAGCAGTACTTC.

This clonotype was recorded at least ten times. This chain connects TRBV7-8 to TRBJ1-2; 7 nucleotides match TRBD1. CDR3 size: 16 residues. Germline values: CDR1 SGHVS, CDR2 FQNEAQ. V was clipped by 0 bases and J by 6 bases; unmatched bases: 10. Written as DNA, the CDR3 is TGTGCCAGCAGCTTAGCGCCAACAGGGGAACGTCATGGCTACACCTTC. It specifies CASSLAPTGERHGYTF.

This clonotype was counted between two and nine times. The chain recombines TRBV29-1 with TRBJ2-2; 11 bases align to TRBD1. V lost 6 bases, J lost 6 bases, and 9 bases stayed unmatched. This CDR3 is 15 amino acids long. CDR1 SQVTM and CDR2 ANQGSEA come from the germline V gene. The CDR3 sequence is CSVVGQGASAGELFF. In DNA, the CDR3 is TGCAGCGTAGTCGGACAGGGGGCATCGGCCGGGGAGCTGTTTTTT.

This clonotype has ten or more counts. The chain uses TRBV6-6 and TRBJ2-5; D uncertain. The CDR3 loop spans 12 amino acids. Trimming shortened V by 0 bases and J by 8 bases, and 7 bases separated the two germline ends. CDR1 and CDR2 from the germline V gene are MNHNY and SVGAGI (reference sequence). The CDR3 nucleotides read TGTGCCAGCAGTTACTCGATTGACACCCAGTACTTC. This gives the protein CASSYSIDTQYF.

This clonotype was counted ten times or more. V and J are TRBV5-6 and TRBJ2-1; 7 bases line up with TRBD2. V shed 4 bases and J 9 bases; nucleotides not matched to a gene: 22. The V gene's germline CDR1 is SGHDT and CDR2 YYEEEE. The CDR3 extends over 18 amino acids. The CDR3 sequence is CASSPRDSTPGGTSEQFF. The CDR3 bases are TGTGCCAGCAGCCCACGGGACTCCACTCCGGGGGGAACTAGTGAGCAGTTCTTC. Looking up the rest from reference TRBV5-6 and TRBJ2-1 gives the full variable domain: DAGVTQSPTHLIKTRGQQVTLRCSPKSGHDTVSWYQQALGQGPQFIFQYYEEEERQRGNFPDRFSGHQFPNYSSELNVNALLLGDSALYLCASSPRDSTPGGTSEQFFGPGTRLTVL.

This clonotype showed up many times. This chain links TRBV29-1 with TRBJ2-7, with no clear D. With 4 bases removed from V and 2 bases from J, the gap between germline ends came to 9 bases. The CDR3 extends over 12 amino acids. The germline gives CDR1 SQVTM, CDR2 ANQGSEA. CDR3 nucleotides: TGCAGCGTTGGGACGGACGCCTACGAGCAGTACTTC. This encodes CSVGTDAYEQYF.

This clonotype has a single count. This chain links TRBV19 with TRBJ2-1; 9 bases are shared with TRBD2. CDR1 is LNHDA, CDR2 SQIVND, per germline (reference sequence). This CDR3 is 15 amino acids long. J was trimmed by 7 bases and V by 7 bases; bases with no gene match: 11. CDR3 DNA: TGTGCCAGTACCTCACCGGGACTAGCTATAAATGAGCAGTTCTTC. Amino acid sequence: CASTSPGLAINEQFF.

This chain joins TRBV6-5 and TRBJ2-5; no reliable D call. The CDR3 spans 11 residues. CDR1 and CDR2 (germline): MNHEY, SVGAGI. V dropped 5 bases and J dropped 5 bases, with 6 bases sitting between them. The CDR3 is CASSEQETQYF. The CDR3 bases are TGTGCCAGCAGTGAACAGGAGACCCAGTACTTC.

This clonotype has more than one count but fewer than ten. V and J are TRBV20-1 and TRBJ2-7; D gene ambiguous. Trimming took off 3 bases at V and 0 bases at J, with 9 bases between the two ends. This CDR3 is built from 13 residues. The germline V gene has CDR1 DFQATT and CDR2 SNEGSKA (reference sequence). CDR3 residues: CSARRQSSYEQYF. CDR3 sequence (DNA): TGCAGTGCTAGGCGGCAGAGCTCCTACGAGCAGTACTTC.

This clonotype was seen a few times. V and J are TRBV5-1 and TRBJ2-1; 12 bases map to TRBD2. This CDR3 contains 18 residues. Unmatched junction bases numbered 14, after V lost 1 base and J lost 9 bases. Germline loops: CDR1 SGHRS, CDR2 YFSETQ. CDR3 protein: CASSLIGLAGSSWAEQFF. CDR3 bases: TGCGCCAGCAGCTTGATCGGACTAGCGGGGTCGTCTTGGGCTGAGCAGTTCTTC.

This clonotype was counted between two and nine times. The J gene is TRBJ2-1, the V gene TRBV11-3, with 7 bases matching TRBD2. The CDR3 is 16 amino acids. Germline V lookup: CDR1 SGHNT, CDR2 YENEEA. Trimming cost V 5 bases and J 4 bases; bases outside gene matches: 11. CDR3 DNA sequence: TGTGCCAGCAGCCCGGGGACTACCTCGGTTTACAATGAGCAGTTCTTC. This gives the protein CASSPGTTSVYNEQFF.

CDR3 sequence (DNA): TGCAGTGCTAGACCCAGGGGGCCGGGCTACGAGCAGTACTTC. Its protein is CSARPRGPGYEQYF. The chain carries TRBV20-1 and TRBJ2-7; 8 bases agree with TRBD1. Per germline, CDR1 DFQATT and CDR2 SNEGSKA (reference sequence). The ends lost 2 bases at V and 3 bases at J; junction bases unmatched: 6. CDR3 length equals 14 residues.